These 12 T cell receptor beta chains share one sample of origin, sequenced in a study of T cells in women clearing cervical HPV infection. The assay was immunoSEQ multiplex PCR, and TCRdb's table has in-frame clones only and misses some. This listing includes about 28,000 clones. Material: blood buffy coat. These TCRs come from a woman aged 18 to 75 with a cervical HPV16 infection that either progressed to CIN3+ or cleared (not recorded which).

As regards this clone: Read coverage stops 3 residues before the CDR3 terminus; the germline J gene supplies the remainder. This rearrangement joins TRBV5-1 to TRBJ1-4; 9 bases map to TRBD1. Trimming removed 4 bases from V and 6 bases from J; junction bases left unmatched: 7. The V gene's germline CDR1 is SGHRS and CDR2 YFSETQ. This CDR3 has 15 amino acids. CDR3 DNA (partial): TGCGCCAGCAGCCTTATGACAGGGGGGGATGAAAAA. Amino acids: CASSLMTGGDEK. The CDR3, in full, reads CASSLMTGGDEKLFF.

Comment on this clone: The read terminates 3 residues before the CDR3 end, so the remaining end is supplied by the germline J gene. This sequence joins TRBV18 and TRBJ1-2, with TRBD1 matching 10 bases. The CDR3 is 16 amino acids. Germline V gene lookup returns CDR1 KGHSH and CDR2 LQKENI. J gave up 5 bases and V 6 bases, and 12 bases lay outside the gene matches. The CDR3 sequence: CASSPNSGDRGYGYTF. The CDR3 DNA, read in part, is TGTGCCAGCTCCCCAAACTCAGGGGACAGGGGTTATGGC.

The covered CDR3 bases are TGTGCCAGCAGTGAAATAATGACAGGGTACCCTTCGAACACCGGGGAG. Translated, it gives CASSEIMTGYPSNTGE. The whole CDR3 is CASSEIMTGYPSNTGELFF. The V and J genes are TRBV2 and TRBJ2-2; 7 bases line up with TRBD1. The read terminates 3 residues ahead of where the CDR3 ends, so the germline J gene completes it. V gave up 2 bases and J gave up 0 bases; unmatched junction bases: 12. The CDR3 covers 19 residues. CDR1 and CDR2 (germline): SNHLY, FYNNEI.

For this clone: The read terminates 3 residues ahead of where the CDR3 ends, so the germline J gene completes it. The rearrangement uses TRBV2 and TRBJ1-1, with TRBD1 identical over 8 bases. The V gene end was trimmed by 10 bases and the J gene end by 5 bases; junction bases not matched to a gene: 12. The CDR3 runs 14 residues. Germline V gene sequence: CDR1 SNHLY, CDR2 FYNNEI. Incomplete CDR3 DNA: TGTGCCATCCCCTCCGACAGGGGAGGAACTGAA. Its protein product is CAIPSDRGGTE. The whole CDR3 is CAIPSDRGGTEAFF.

With regard to this clone: The CDR3 is cut off 3 residues early in the read; its end comes from the germline J gene. V is TRBV12-3 or TRBV12-4 and J is TRBJ1-2; 9 positions agree with TRBD1. This CDR3 is 13 amino acids long. The V and J ends lost 5 bases and 5 bases, in that order; junction bases with no gene match: 3. CDR3 region: CASSPGTGYGYTF. The part of the CDR3 DNA that was read is TGTGCCAGCAGTCCCGGGACAGGGTATGGC.

Note on this clone: The read finishes 3 residues shy of the CDR3 end, and the germline J gene is used to complete it. V is TRBV30 and J is TRBJ2-5, with 7 positions matching TRBD2. J lost 3 bases, V lost 0 bases, and 1 base had no gene match. The CDR3 sequence is 13 residues long. Looked up from germline, CDR1 is GTSNPN and CDR2 is SVGIG (reference sequence). The covered CDR3 bases are TGTGCCTGGAGTGTACGGGGGGAAGAGACC. Translating it yields CAWSVRGEET. The full CDR3 protein is CAWSVRGEETQYF.

Regarding this clone: The read halts 3 residues ahead of the CDR3 end, with the missing end drawn from the germline J gene. The chain couples TRBV29-1 to TRBJ2-2; TRBD1 agrees at 9 bases. The germline gives CDR1 SQVTM, CDR2 ANQGSEA. This CDR3 contains 16 residues. The DNA read from the CDR3 is TGCAGCGTTGAAGATCTGACAGGGGGGAATAATGAAAAG. Residues: CSVEDLTGGNNEK. The entire CDR3 reads CSVEDLTGGNNEKLFF.

Remarks on this clone: Coverage ceases 3 residues before the CDR3 finishes, and the germline J gene fills in the end. The rearrangement joins TRBV19 to TRBJ2-2; D unclear. The germline V gene has CDR1 LNHDA and CDR2 SQIVND (reference sequence). This CDR3 is 15 amino acids long. The CDR3 protein is CASSSYGATNEKLFF. The part of the CDR3 DNA that was read is TGTGCCAGTAGTTCCTACGGTGCAACTAATGAAAAG. The whole variable domain, filled in from reference TRBV19 and TRBJ2-2, reads DGGITQSPKYLFRKEGQNVTLSCEQNLNHDAMYWYRQDPGQGLRLIYYSQIVNDFQKGDIAEGYSVSREKKESFPLTVTSAQKNPTAFYLCASSSYGATNEKLFFGEGSRLTVL.

CDR3 DNA, as far as it was read: TGTGCCAGCAGCTCCCGGACAGGGGCGAACACTGAA. Protein: CASSSRTGANTE. The complete CDR3 reads CASSSRTGANTEAFF. The genes are TRBV7-3 and TRBJ1-1; TRBD1 matches at 9 bases. The read ends 3 residues early relative to the CDR3; the germline J gene fills the gap. V was pared by 4 bases and J by 1 base, with 4 bases of the junction left unmatched. CDR3 length: 15 amino acids. Looked up from germline, CDR1 is SGHTA and CDR2 is FQGTGA.

As regards this clone: The sequence runs out 3 residues before the end of the CDR3; the remainder is reconstructed from the germline J gene. This chain joins TRBV2 and TRBJ2-5; TRBD1 matches at 10 bases. Per the germline V gene, CDR1 is SNHLY and CDR2 is FYNNEI. This CDR3 comprises 13 residues. The ends lost 10 bases at V and 4 bases at J; junction bases unmatched: 6. CDR3 DNA (partial): TGTGCCACAACTCGGACAGGGGGAGAGACC. It encodes CATTRTGGET. The full CDR3 reads CATTRTGGETQYF. Combining the CDR3 with reference TRBV2 and TRBJ2-5 gives the whole variable domain EPEVTQTPSHQVTQMGQEVILRCVPISNHLYFYWYRQILGQKVEFLVSFYNNEISEKSEIFDDQFSVERPDGSNFTLKIRSTKLEDSAMYFCATTRTGGETQYFGPGTRLLVL.

The DNA read from the CDR3 is TGTGCCAGTACCCCCAGGGACAGGGACTACAATGAC. This gives the protein CASTPRDRDYND. The full-length CDR3 reads as CASTPRDRDYNDYTF. V usage is TRBV19 and J usage is TRBJ1-2, with 9 bases that match TRBD1. The missing CDR3 end, 3 residues past where the read stops, is filled in from the germline J gene. Germline CDR1 is LNHDA and CDR2 is SQIVND (reference sequence). This CDR3 has 15 residues. Using reference TRBV19 and TRBJ1-2 for the parts outside the CDR3, the full variable domain is DGGITQSPKYLFRKEGQNVTLSCEQNLNHDAMYWYRQDPGQGLRLIYYSQIVNDFQKGDIAEGYSVSREKKESFPLTVTSAQKNPTAFYLCASTPRDRDYNDYTFGSGTRLTVV.

Points on this clone: Read sequence stops 3 residues before the CDR3 end, and the germline J gene provides the missing end. The V and J genes are TRBV30 and TRBJ2-2; 8 nucleotides agree with TRBD1. CDR1 is GTSNPN, CDR2 SVGIG, per germline (reference sequence). This CDR3 has 14 residues. CDR3: CAWRGQDVGSPLFF. Partial CDR3 DNA: TGTGCCTGGAGGGGACAGGACGTTGGGTCACCG.